A single sample gave rise to the 27 T cell receptor beta chains below, sequenced in a study. MiXCR, applied by TCRdb to the 5' RACE reads, yields one record per CDR3 protein. The sample has some 30,000 distinct CDR3 sequences; 26% are singletons. What was sequenced was naive CD4+ T cells sorted from a lymph node. Subset: naive CD4+ T cells, CD4+CD45RA+CD25-. Receptors were obtained from a female donor with breast cancer.

The rearrangement uses TRBV7-2 and TRBJ1-3; a possible D gene is TRBD1 (5 bases). The CDR3 is made up of 15 amino acids. Between the trimmed V and J ends, which lost 3 bases and 0 bases, there was a span of 9 bases. Germline CDR1 and CDR2: SGHTA and FQGNSA. The CDR3 reads CASSLGPSSGNTIYF. The CDR3 DNA reads as TGTGCCAGCAGCTTGGGACCGAGCTCTGGAAACACCATATATTTT. Full variable domain (remainder filled in from reference TRBV7-2 and TRBJ1-3): GAGVSQSPSNKVTEKGKDVELRCDPISGHTALYWYRQSLGQGLEFLIYFQGNSAPDKSGLPSDRFSAERTGGSVSTLTIQRTQQEDSAVYLCASSLGPSSGNTIYFGEGSWLTVV.

This clonotype came up a few times. The V and J genes are TRBV7-2 and TRBJ1-2, with a weak D call TRBD1 (6 bases). Between the trimmed V and J ends, which lost 5 bases and 5 bases, there was a span of 12 bases. CDR1 SGHTA and CDR2 FQGNSA come from the germline V gene. CDR3 length: 13 amino acids. The chain's CDR3 is CASSPTGQYGYTF. The CDR3 DNA is TGTGCCAGCAGCCCGACCGGACAGTATGGCTACACCTTC.

This clonotype was seen many times. The chain uses TRBV7-2 and TRBJ2-7; TRBD1 agrees at 8 bases. V shed 8 bases and J 7 bases; nucleotides not matched to a gene: 10. Per germline, CDR1 SGHTA and CDR2 FQGNSA. The CDR3 sequence is 13 residues long. The CDR3 spells CASGDRGLWEQYF. The DNA of the CDR3 is TGTGCCAGCGGCGACAGGGGACTTTGGGAGCAGTACTTC.

Comments on this clonotype: The junction and the germline gene differ at one end; a read error may be behind it. This sequence joins TRBV18 and TRBJ2-3; 7 bases fit TRBD2. The CDR3 has 15 amino acids. The germline CDR1 and CDR2 sequences are KGHSH and LQKENI. The CDR3 DNA is TGTGCCGGCTCACGTCGCGCGGGAGTGGCAGATACGCAGTATTTT. Residues: CAGSRRAGVADTQYF.

The sample holds a few counts of this clonotype. The chain joins TRBV7-9 to TRBJ1-2; D might be TRBD1 (5 bases). Per the germline V gene, CDR1 is SEHNR and CDR2 is FQNEAQ (reference sequence). CDR3 length equals 15 residues. The V end lost 1 base, the J end lost 4 bases, and 13 bases lay between the germline ends. This CDR3 is CASSLGRRGTYGYTF. CDR3 nucleotides: TGTGCCAGCAGCTTAGGCAGGCGGGGGACCTATGGCTACACCTTC.

The chain carries TRBV7-2 and TRBJ1-1; D not resolved. CDR1 and CDR2 from the germline V gene are SGHTA and FQGNSA. V lost 2 bases, J lost 8 bases, and 9 bases lay in between. The CDR3 is 12 amino acids. The CDR3 nucleotides read TGTGCCAGCAGCTTATCACACCTGGAAGCTTTCTTT. This sequence encodes CASSLSHLEAFF. The full variable domain, rest sourced from reference TRBV7-2 and TRBJ1-1, is GAGVSQSPSNKVTEKGKDVELRCDPISGHTALYWYRQSLGQGLEFLIYFQGNSAPDKSGLPSDRFSAERTGGSVSTLTIQRTQQEDSAVYLCASSLSHLEAFFGQGTRLTVV.

Relative to its sample, this clonotype is medium-sized. The chain links TRBV6-6 to TRBJ2-7; 10 nucleotides line up with TRBD2. The CDR3 is 15 amino acids. Unmatched junction bases numbered 11, after V lost 5 bases and J lost 7 bases. Germline V gives CDR1 MNHNY, CDR2 SVGAGI (reference sequence). Here the CDR3 reads CASSSALAGVGEQYF. CDR3 nucleotide sequence: TGTGCCAGCAGTAGTGCCCTAGCGGGAGTAGGAGAGCAGTACTTC.

V usage is TRBV4-2 and J usage is TRBJ2-3; 14 bases are shared with TRBD2. This CDR3 spans 16 amino acids. Losses at the gene ends were 5 bases for V and 6 bases for J; bases not matched to a gene: 7. CDR1 and CDR2 from the germline V gene are LGHNA and YNFKEQ. The CDR3 nucleotides read TGTGCCAGCAGCTCAGGACTAGCGGGGGGTCGGGATACGCAGTATTTT. It specifies CASSSGLAGGRDTQYF.

This clonotype was detected only a few times. J is TRBJ2-3 and V is TRBV12-3 or TRBV12-4; 7 nucleotides line up with TRBD2. The CDR3 is 15 residues long. The J segment lost 5 bases and the V segment lost 3 bases, leaving 8 bases of the junction unmatched. This chain's CDR3 is CASSLLRGNLDTQYF. The CDR3 coding sequence is TGTGCCAGCAGTTTGTTGCGGGGGAATTTAGATACGCAGTATTTT.

The rearrangement uses TRBV6-5 and TRBJ1-6, with a tentative D call TRBD1 (6 bases). Per the germline V gene, CDR1 is MNHEY and CDR2 is SVGAGI. V shed 2 bases and J shed 10 bases, with 18 bases lying between them. The CDR3 has 16 amino acids. CDR3 sequence: CASSYNPTGRDSPLHF. CDR3 DNA sequence: TGTGCCAGCAGTTACAACCCGACAGGCCGCGACTCACCCCTCCACTTT.

V usage is TRBV6-1 and J usage is TRBJ2-2, with 9 positions matching TRBD2. Germline values: CDR1 MNHNS, CDR2 SASEGT. The trim removed 6 bases at V and 6 bases at J, leaving 8 bases unmatched. The CDR3 totals 15 residues. CDR3 protein: CASSQAAGGPGELFF. The CDR3 DNA follows: TGTGCCAGCAGCCAGGCAGCGGGAGGCCCCGGGGAGCTGTTTTTT.

Regarding this clonotype: Mismatch with germline at one junction end may stem from a read error. The chain uses TRBV28 and TRBJ2-1, with a tentative D call TRBD1 (5 bases). Germline CDR1 MDHEN, CDR2 SYDVKM. CDR3 length equals 15 residues. The DNA for the CDR3 is TGTGCCAGCAGAGTCGCAGGGAAAGCCTACGATGAGCAGTTCTTC. Its protein is CASRVAGKAYDEQFF.

The chain uses TRBV6-1 and TRBJ1-5; 10 bases line up with TRBD1. The CDR3 is 16 residues long. Trimming took 8 bases from V and 6 from J; bases not matched to a gene: 13. Per germline, CDR1 MNHNS and CDR2 SASEGT. The CDR3 nucleotides are TGTGCCAGCGACGGACAGGGGGATTTGGGCATTCAGCCCCAGCATTTT. Translating it yields CASDGQGDLGIQPQHF.

Regarding this clonotype: The conserved final phenylalanine or tryptophan is absent from the CDR3, which likely points to a read error. The V gene is TRBV6-1, the J gene TRBJ1-5; 8 bases match TRBD1. This CDR3 has 15 residues. The J segment lost 6 bases and the V segment lost 5 bases, leaving 9 bases of the junction unmatched. Per the germline V gene, CDR1 is MNHNS and CDR2 is SASEGT. In DNA, the CDR3 is TGTGCCAGCAGTACCTGGACAGGGAACGGTCAGCCCCAGCATTGT. It encodes CASSTWTGNGQPQHC.

This clonotype has more than one count but fewer than ten. The J gene is TRBJ2-1, the V gene TRBV10-1; perhaps TRBD2 as D (5 bases). Germline CDR1 is WNHNN and CDR2 is SYGVQD (reference sequence). V was pared by 0 bases and J by 6 bases, with 18 bases between. The length of the CDR3 is 17 residues. The CDR3 DNA reads as TGCGCCAGCAGTGAGTCGTATAATCTGGAGCGGAGCAATGAGCAGTTCTTC. It specifies CASSESYNLERSNEQFF.

This clonotype was counted between two and nine times. The chain uses TRBV12-3 or TRBV12-4 and TRBJ2-7; 8 bases map to TRBD1. The ends lost 4 bases at V and 3 bases at J; junction bases unmatched: 8. There are 15 residues in the CDR3. The CDR3 loop is CASSSDRGVDYEQYF. CDR3 DNA: TGTGCCAGCAGTTCCGACAGGGGAGTGGACTACGAGCAGTACTTC.

This sequence joins TRBV5-1 and TRBJ1-5; D is perhaps TRBD1 (5 bases). Germline-derived CDR1 and CDR2 are SGHRS and YFSETQ. The CDR3 length is 15 residues. Trimming removed 4 bases at V and 1 base at J, with 12 bases between. This chain's CDR3 is CASSPDGGSNQPQHF. Written as DNA, the CDR3 is TGCGCCAGCAGCCCGGACGGGGGAAGCAATCAGCCCCAGCATTTT.

This clonotype was recorded once. The chain couples TRBV2 to TRBJ2-1; D not certain. The CDR3 has 12 residues. Germline loops: CDR1 SNHLY, CDR2 FYNNEI. V lost 8 bases, J lost 3 bases, and 8 bases lay in between. Here the CDR3 reads CASSNYYNEQFF. In nucleotides, the CDR3 is TGTGCCAGCTCCAACTACTACAATGAGCAGTTCTTC.

The V and J genes are TRBV27 and TRBJ2-1; tentative D call: TRBD2 (6 bases). The CDR3 totals 14 residues. V was pared by 5 bases and J by 1 base, with 9 bases between. Germline CDR1 MNHEY, CDR2 SMNVEV (reference sequence). As DNA, the CDR3 is TGTGCCAGCAGTCCCGCGGGGTCCTACAATGAGCAGTTCTTC. Protein product: CASSPAGSYNEQFF.

About this clonotype itself: This clone may be a read error of a much larger clone one base away. This chain joins TRBV5-1 and TRBJ2-7, with 7 bases that match TRBD2. Germline lookup yields CDR1 SGHRS and CDR2 YFSETQ. The CDR3 covers 14 residues. CDR3 residues: CASRYTSETYGQYF. The CDR3 coding sequence is TGCGCCAGCAGGTATACTAGCGAGACCTACGGGCAGTACTTC.

The table lists this clonotype with many counts. J is TRBJ1-6 and V is TRBV4-2; 8 nucleotides match TRBD1. V gave up 5 bases and J gave up 12 bases; unmatched junction bases: 15. Germline lookup yields CDR1 LGHNA and CDR2 YNFKEQ. The CDR3 sequence is 16 residues long. CDR3 sequence: CASSGGSGRGRGPLHF. For the CDR3, the DNA is TGTGCCAGCAGCGGAGGATCGGGCAGGGGGCGTGGACCCCTCCACTTT.

The genes are TRBV9 and TRBJ2-7, with D unresolved. The V end lost 3 bases, the J end lost 6 bases, and 7 bases lay between the germline ends. The CDR3 is 11 amino acids. CDR1 SGDLS and CDR2 YYNGEE come from the germline V gene. DNA of the CDR3: TGTGCCAGCAGCGCCCCTGCCGAGCAGTACTTC. This sequence encodes CASSAPAEQYF.

The chain is built from TRBV29-1 and TRBJ1-1, with no clear D. V was trimmed by 4 bases and J by 3 bases, leaving 9 bases between them. In germline, CDR1 is SQVTM, CDR2 ANQGSEA. The CDR3 is made up of 12 amino acids. CDR3: CSVGEGDTEAFF. The CDR3 region has the DNA TGCAGCGTTGGTGAGGGAGACACTGAAGCTTTCTTT.

There are a few counts of this clonotype. V gene TRBV5-1 combines with J gene TRBJ2-1; TRBD1 is a possible D gene (6 bases). Trimming removed 2 bases at V and 1 base at J, with 13 bases between. The CDR3 has 16 residues. Germline-derived CDR1 and CDR2 are SGHRS and YFSETQ. The CDR3 region is CASSLTGKGSYNEQFF. CDR3 nucleotide sequence: TGCGCCAGCAGCTTAACAGGGAAAGGATCCTACAATGAGCAGTTCTTC.

This clonotype has at least ten counts. V usage is TRBV7-2 and J usage is TRBJ1-2; D remains ambiguous. CDR1 is SGHTA and CDR2 is FQGNSA in the germline V gene. The CDR3 consists of 14 residues. The V and J ends lost 3 bases and 4 bases respectively, with 12 bases between them. CDR3 DNA sequence: TGTGCCAGCAGCTTTTCGATCCGATCCTATGGCTACACCTTC. This sequence encodes CASSFSIRSYGYTF.

This clonotype was detected ten times or more. The J gene is TRBJ1-1, the V gene TRBV20-1; D may be TRBD1 (5 bases). V gave up 5 bases and J gave up 2 bases, with 18 bases separating them. Germline V gene sequence: CDR1 DFQATT, CDR2 SNEGSKA (reference sequence). This CDR3 is built from 15 residues. CDR3 coding DNA: TGCAGTGCTTCACTCGCAGGGACTCTAAACACTGAAGCTTTCTTT. This translates into CSASLAGTLNTEAFF.

The chain uses TRBV20-1 and TRBJ2-7; D perhaps matches TRBD2 (6 bases). Trimming took off 5 bases at V and 2 bases at J, with 16 bases between the two ends. The CDR3 has 14 residues. Germline V lookup: CDR1 DFQATT, CDR2 SNEGSKA (reference sequence). The CDR3 nucleotides are TGCAGTGCTGGCGGGACCGGGTCCCCCTACGAGCAGTACTTC. Translated, it gives CSAGGTGSPYEQYF.